This TCR beta chain was found in a study of T-cell reconstitution after alpha-beta-depleted transplantation in children (TCRdb year 2016). Background on the whole study: Using TCR repertoire profiling, the study followed T-cell immune reconstitution in a quantitative way in children after TCRalphabeta/CD19-depleted allogeneic hematopoietic cell transplantation. What the work shows at the level of the full study, not this receptor alone: The apparently early recovery of alphabetaT-cell counts about two months after transplant reportedly depended on only several hundred rapidly expanded clones that came from non-depleted graft cells. The frequencies of hyperexpanded clones fell over the following months, and after one year, T-cell counts and TCRbeta diversity were mostly attributed to newly produced T cells. In some patients, the high TCRbeta diversity seen at day 60 was put down to recipient T cells and intrathymic progenitors that had survived conditioning.

Library creation used PCR. Sequencing relied on an Illumina HiSeq 2500. TCR library preparation used molecular barcoding, with unique molecular identifiers applied to normalize quantification of the TCRbeta repertoire. Using fastp at Q25 and MiXCR, TCRdb reprocessed the public reads and kept productive beta chains. Duplicate CDR3 protein sequences are folded into a single record with the most common DNA and genes. In all, the sample holds about 140,000 distinct CDR3 sequences, and 8.8% of those were seen once. The leading ten clones occupy over 15% of the sample. Looking up the germline V gene (reference sequence) yields CDR1 DFQATT and CDR2 SNEGSKA. The cysteine opens and the phenylalanine closes a CDR3 of 12 amino acids. Solely the CDR3 DNA is kept, with 36 bases framed from the first base. Trimming costs V 6 bases and J 1 base, and their ends lie 9 bases apart. The treatment or condition tag for this specimen amounts to: allogeneic hematopoietic cell transplantation with graft depleted of TCRalphabeta T cells and CD19 B cells. TCRalphabeta/CD19-depleted allogeneic hematopoietic cell grafts were given to the transplant recipients, all of whom were children.

Of note for this clonotype: Its antigen remains undetermined. No much larger clonotype is one base removed from it; base qualities were not supplied.

The chain is assembled from TRBV20-1 and TRBJ2-5; the D gene assignment is ambiguous. The sample here was PBMCs, mostly from graft donor cells, taken 180 days after TCRalphabeta/CD19-depleted stem cell transplant. The sequence was collected from a female patient aged 2-9 years who had a stem cell transplant for congenital amegakaryocytic thrombocytopenia, so the T cells may come from the graft donor. CDR3 protein: CSARLPQETQYF. The DNA reads TGCAGTGCCCGATTACCCCAAGAGACCCAGTACTTC.